Sequencing of this T cell receptor beta chain was carried out in a study of cytomegalovirus exposure and HLA in healthy donors. Study observations and caveats: For most TCR beta V segments, an earlier analysis put the productive rate at about 90% or about 30% of the time. Clonal expansion, a later analysis showed, was greater in HLA-associated TCR beta chains than in equally common others. A missense DCLRE1C variant was associated with V- and J-gene trimming of TCR beta chains in a later analysis, and an independent cohort replicated the association.

Use of 60 Vbeta and 13 Jbeta primers characterized the PCR. Sequencing used immunoSEQ multiplex PCR; TCRdb keeps in-frame clones, though not all of them. The repertoire holds approximately 81,000 clones, around 80% seen once, with more than 2.5% in the top ten. The CDR3 runs 15 residues. Germline V gives CDR1 MNHEY, CDR2 SMNVEV (reference sequence). Remarks on this clone: Antigen: not known.

The chain carries TRBV27 and TRBJ2-5, with 11 bases fitting TRBD1. The DNA matches TRBJ2-7 better at its end, which makes the J call doubtful. The TCR was taken from a man aged 45-65 years in good health and CMV-seropositive. The specimen was PBMCs. This CDR3 reads CASSYRDRGIYEQYF. DNA of the CDR3: TGTGCCAGCAGTTACCGGGACAGGGGGATCTACGAGCAGTACTTC.